What follows is one T cell receptor beta chain and its context. What it binds is not known. This CDR3 spans 14 amino acids. V was shortened by 7 bases and J by 1 base, with 14 bases between the two germline ends. Germline-derived CDR1 and CDR2 are SGHNT and YYREEE (reference sequence). The data originate from a study of T cell repertoires in cytomegalovirus infection. Study as a whole: Indications came from public TCR beta signatures; they pointed to CMV infection and to a matching HLA type.

TCRdb redid the calling of the reads with MiXCR, one entry per CDR3 protein. The sample contains about 530,000 distinct CDR3 sequences, approximately 25% of which appear only once. General study findings and limits: Summed frequency of public TCR beta families distinguished CMV carriers with the relevant HLA. Across the ex vivo response, the dominant clonotypes were HLA-C-restricted CMV-specific TCR beta clonotypes.

The clonotype comes from a human donor in good health (CMV status not recorded). Some clones in this sample may be carry-over from other donors' samples. V and J are TRBV5-4 and TRBJ2-5; D possibly corresponds to TRBD1 (5 bases). Sample: PBMCs. In nucleotides, the CDR3 is TGTGCCAGCCGGGTGGGGCTCCGCCAAGAGACCCAGTACTTC. Translating gives CASRVGLRQETQYF.